The entry below describes one T cell receptor (beta chain). Its antigen is undetermined. Vbeta (60) and Jbeta (13) primers were used in the PCR. Profiling relied on immunoSEQ multiplex PCR, and the TCRdb table lists in-frame clones only, not all of them. Of approximately 150,000 clones in the sample, 70% to 80% are singletons; the top ten hold around 4%. The sample is drawn from a study of cytomegalovirus exposure and HLA in healthy donors. Study details: HLA-typed donors contributed around 85 million unique TCRs, which were held in an early data release. The study, taken as a whole, reports: The listing of 150 to 200 TCR beta chains classed them as cytomegalovirus-associated. As was reported, the classifier diagnosed cytomegalovirus status with high specificity and sensitivity. For TCR beta chains, V- and J-gene trimming was later linked to a missense DCLRE1C variant.

J lost 10 bases, V lost 1 base, and 6 bases had no gene match. In germline, CDR1 is SGHAT, CDR2 FQNNGV. This CDR3 is 15 amino acids long. The chain recombines TRBV11-2 with TRBJ2-1; 11 nucleotides match TRBD2. The TCR was taken from a man between 35 and 55 years old in good health and CMV-seronegative. The sample comprised PBMCs. The CDR3 here is CASSLGSGGAGEQFF. The DNA of the CDR3 is TGTGCCAGCAGCTTAGGTAGCGGGGGGGCAGGGGAGCAGTTCTTC. Using reference TRBV11-2 and TRBJ2-1 for the parts outside the CDR3, the full variable domain is EAGVAQSPRYKIIEKRQSVAFWCNPISGHATLYWYQQILGQGPKLLIQFQNNGVVDDSQLPKDRFSAERLKGVDSTLKIQPAKLEDSAVYLCASSLGSGGAGEQFFGPGTRLTVL.